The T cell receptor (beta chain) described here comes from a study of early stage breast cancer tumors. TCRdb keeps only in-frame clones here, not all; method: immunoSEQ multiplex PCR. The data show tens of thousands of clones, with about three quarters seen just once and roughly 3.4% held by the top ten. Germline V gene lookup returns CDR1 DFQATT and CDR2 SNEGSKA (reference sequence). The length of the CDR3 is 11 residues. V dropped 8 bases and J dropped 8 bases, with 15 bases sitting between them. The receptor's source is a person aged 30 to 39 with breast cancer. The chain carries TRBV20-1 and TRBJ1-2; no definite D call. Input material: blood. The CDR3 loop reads CSRLTSVGYTF. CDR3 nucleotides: TGCAGTCGATTAACAAGCGTCGGCTACACCTTC.